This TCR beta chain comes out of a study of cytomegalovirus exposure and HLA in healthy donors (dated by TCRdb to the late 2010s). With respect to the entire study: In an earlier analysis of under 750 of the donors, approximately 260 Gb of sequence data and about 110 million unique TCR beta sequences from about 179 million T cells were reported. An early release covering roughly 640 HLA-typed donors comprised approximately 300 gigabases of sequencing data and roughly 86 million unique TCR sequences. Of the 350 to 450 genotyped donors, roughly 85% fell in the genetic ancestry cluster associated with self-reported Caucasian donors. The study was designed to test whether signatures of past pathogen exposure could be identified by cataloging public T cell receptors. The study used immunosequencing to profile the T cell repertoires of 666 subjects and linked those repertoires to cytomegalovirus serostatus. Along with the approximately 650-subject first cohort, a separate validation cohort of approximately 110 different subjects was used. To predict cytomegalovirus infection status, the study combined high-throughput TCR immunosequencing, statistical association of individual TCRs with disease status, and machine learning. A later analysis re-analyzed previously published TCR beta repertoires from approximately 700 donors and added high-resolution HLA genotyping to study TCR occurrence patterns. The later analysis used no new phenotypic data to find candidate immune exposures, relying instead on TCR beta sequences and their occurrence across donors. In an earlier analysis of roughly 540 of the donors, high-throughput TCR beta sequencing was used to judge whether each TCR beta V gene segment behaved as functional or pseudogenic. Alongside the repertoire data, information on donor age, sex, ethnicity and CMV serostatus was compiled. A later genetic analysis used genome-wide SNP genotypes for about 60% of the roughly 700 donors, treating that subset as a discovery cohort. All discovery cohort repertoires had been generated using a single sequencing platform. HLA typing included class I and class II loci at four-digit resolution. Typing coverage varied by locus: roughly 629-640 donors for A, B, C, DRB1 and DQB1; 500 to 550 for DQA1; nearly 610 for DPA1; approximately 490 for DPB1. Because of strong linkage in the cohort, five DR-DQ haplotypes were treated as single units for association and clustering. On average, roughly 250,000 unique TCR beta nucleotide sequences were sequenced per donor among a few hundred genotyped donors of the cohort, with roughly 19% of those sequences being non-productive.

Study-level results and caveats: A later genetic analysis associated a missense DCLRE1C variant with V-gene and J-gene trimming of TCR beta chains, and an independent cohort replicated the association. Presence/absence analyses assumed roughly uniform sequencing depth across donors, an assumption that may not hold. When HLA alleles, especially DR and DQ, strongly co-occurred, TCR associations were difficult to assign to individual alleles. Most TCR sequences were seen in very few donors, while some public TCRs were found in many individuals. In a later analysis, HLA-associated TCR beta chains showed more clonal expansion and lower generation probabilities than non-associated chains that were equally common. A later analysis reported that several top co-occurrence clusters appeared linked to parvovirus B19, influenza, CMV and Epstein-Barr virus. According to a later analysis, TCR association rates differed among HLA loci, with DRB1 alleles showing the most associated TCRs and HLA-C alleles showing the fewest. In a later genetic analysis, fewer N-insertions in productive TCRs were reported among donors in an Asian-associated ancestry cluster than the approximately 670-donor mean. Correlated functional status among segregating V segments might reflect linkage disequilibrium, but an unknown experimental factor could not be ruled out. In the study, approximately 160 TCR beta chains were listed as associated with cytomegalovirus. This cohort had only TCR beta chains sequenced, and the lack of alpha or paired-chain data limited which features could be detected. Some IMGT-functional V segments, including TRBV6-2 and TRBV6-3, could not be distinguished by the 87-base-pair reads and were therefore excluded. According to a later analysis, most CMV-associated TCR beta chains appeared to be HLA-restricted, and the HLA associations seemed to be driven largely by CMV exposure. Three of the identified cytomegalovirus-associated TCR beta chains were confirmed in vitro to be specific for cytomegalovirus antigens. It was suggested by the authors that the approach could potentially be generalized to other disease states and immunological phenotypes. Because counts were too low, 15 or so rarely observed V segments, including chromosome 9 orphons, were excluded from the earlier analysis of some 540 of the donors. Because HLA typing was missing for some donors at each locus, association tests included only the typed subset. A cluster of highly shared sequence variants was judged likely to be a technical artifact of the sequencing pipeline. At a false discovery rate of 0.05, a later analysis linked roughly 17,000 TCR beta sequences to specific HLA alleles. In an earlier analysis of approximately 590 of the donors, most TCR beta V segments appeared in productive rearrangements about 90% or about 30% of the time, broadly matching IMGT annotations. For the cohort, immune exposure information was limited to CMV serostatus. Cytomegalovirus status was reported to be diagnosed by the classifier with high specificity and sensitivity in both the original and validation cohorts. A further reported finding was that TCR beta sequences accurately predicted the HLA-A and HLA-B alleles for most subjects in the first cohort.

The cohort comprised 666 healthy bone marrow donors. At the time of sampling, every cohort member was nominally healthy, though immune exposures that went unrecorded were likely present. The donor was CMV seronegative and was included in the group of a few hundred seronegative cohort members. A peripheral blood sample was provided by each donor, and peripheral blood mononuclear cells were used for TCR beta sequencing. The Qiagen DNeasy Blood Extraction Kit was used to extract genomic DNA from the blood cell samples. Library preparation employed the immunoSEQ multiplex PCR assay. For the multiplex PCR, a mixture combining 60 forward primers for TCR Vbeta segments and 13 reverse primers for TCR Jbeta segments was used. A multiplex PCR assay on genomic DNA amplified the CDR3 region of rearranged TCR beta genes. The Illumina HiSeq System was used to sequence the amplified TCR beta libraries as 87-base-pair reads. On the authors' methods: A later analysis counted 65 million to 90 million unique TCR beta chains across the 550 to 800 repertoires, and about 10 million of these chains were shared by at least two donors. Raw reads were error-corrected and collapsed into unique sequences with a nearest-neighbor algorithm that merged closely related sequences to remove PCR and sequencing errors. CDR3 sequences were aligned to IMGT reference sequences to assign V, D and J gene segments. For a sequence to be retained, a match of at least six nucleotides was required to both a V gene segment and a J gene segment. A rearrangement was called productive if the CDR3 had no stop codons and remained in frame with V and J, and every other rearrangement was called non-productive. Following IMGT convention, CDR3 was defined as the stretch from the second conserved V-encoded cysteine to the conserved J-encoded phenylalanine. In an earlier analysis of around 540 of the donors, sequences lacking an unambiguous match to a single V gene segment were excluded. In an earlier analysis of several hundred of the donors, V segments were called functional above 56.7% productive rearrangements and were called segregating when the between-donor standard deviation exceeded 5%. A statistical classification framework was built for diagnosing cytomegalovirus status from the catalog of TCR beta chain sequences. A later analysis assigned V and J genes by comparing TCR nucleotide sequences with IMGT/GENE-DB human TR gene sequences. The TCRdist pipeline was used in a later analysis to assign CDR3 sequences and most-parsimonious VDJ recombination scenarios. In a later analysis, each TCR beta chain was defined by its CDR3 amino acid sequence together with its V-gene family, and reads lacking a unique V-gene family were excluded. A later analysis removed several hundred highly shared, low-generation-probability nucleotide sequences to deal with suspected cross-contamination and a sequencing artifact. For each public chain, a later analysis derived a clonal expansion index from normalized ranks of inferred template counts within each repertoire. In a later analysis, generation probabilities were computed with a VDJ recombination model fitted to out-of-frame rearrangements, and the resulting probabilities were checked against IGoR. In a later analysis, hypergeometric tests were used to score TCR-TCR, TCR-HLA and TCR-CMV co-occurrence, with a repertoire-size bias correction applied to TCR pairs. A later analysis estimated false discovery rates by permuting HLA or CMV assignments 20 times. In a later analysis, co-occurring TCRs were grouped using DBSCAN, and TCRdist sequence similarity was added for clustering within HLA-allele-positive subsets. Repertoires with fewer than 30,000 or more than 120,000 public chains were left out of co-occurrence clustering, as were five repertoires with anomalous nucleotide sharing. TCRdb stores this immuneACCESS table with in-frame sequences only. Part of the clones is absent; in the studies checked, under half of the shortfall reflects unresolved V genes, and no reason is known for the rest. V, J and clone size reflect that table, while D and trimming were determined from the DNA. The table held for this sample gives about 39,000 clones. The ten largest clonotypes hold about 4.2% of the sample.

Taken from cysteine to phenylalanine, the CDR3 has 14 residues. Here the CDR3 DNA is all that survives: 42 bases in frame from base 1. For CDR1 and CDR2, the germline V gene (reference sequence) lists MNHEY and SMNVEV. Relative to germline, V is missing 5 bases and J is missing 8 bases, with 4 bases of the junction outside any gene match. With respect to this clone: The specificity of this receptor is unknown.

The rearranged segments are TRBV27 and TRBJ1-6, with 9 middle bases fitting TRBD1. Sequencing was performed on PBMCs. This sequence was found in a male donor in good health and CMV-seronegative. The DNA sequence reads TGTGCCAGCAGTGACAGGGGGTATTATTCACCCCTCCACTTT. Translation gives CASSDRGYYSPLHF.